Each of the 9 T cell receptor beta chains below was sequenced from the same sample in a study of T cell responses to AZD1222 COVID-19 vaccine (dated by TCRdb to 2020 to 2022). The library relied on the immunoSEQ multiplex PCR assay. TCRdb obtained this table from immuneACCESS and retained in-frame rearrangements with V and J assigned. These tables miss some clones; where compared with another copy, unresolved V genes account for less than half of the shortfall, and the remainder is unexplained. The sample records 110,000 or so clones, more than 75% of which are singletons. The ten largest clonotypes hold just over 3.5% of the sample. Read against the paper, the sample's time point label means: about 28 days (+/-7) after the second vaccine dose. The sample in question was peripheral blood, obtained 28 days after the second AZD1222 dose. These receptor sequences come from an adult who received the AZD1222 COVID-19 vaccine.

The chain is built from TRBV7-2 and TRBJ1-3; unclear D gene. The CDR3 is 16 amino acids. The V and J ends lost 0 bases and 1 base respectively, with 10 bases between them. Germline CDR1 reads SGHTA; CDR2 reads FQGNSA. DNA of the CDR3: TGTGCCAGCAGCTTAGCGGGCGGGGTATCTGGAAACACCATATATTTT. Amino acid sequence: CASSLAGGVSGNTIYF.

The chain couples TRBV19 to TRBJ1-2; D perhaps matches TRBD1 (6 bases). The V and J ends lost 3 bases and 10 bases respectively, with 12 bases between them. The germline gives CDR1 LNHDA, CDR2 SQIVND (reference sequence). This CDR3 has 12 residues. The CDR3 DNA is TGTGCCAGTAGTATGCCGGGGGGCGCCTACACCTTC. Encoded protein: CASSMPGGAYTF.

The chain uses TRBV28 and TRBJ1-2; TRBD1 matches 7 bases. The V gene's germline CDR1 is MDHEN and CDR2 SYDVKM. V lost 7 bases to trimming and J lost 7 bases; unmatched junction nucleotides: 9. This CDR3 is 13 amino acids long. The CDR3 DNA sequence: TGTGCCAGCAAGGAAGAGGGGGCGGGTGGCTACACCTTC. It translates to CASKEEGAGGYTF.

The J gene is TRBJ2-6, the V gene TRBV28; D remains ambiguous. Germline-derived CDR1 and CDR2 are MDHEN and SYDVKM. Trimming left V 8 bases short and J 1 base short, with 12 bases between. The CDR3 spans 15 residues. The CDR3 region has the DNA TGTGCCAGCGGGCCACTTAGTTCTGGGGCCAACGTCCTGACTTTC. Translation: CASGPLSSGANVLTF.

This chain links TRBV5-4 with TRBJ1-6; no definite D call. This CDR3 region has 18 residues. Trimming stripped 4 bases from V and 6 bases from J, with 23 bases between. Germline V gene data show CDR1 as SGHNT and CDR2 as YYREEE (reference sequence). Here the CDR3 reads CASSKAKGAGPTNSPLHF. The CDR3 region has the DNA TGTGCCAGCAGCAAGGCGAAAGGCGCGGGCCCGACTAATTCACCCCTCCACTTT.

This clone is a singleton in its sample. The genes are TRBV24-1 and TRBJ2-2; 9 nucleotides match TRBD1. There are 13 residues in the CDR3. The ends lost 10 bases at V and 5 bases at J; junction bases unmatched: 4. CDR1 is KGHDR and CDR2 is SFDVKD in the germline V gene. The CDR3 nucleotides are TGTGCCACAGGGACAGGGCCGACCGGGGAGCTGTTTTTT. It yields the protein CATGTGPTGELFF.

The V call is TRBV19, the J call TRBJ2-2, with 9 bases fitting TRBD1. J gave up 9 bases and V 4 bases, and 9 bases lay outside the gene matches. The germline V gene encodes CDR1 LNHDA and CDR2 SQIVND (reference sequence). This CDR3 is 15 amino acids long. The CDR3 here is CASSTGDRVRWELFF. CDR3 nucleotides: TGTGCCAGTAGTACTGGGGACAGGGTACGCTGGGAGCTGTTTTTT.

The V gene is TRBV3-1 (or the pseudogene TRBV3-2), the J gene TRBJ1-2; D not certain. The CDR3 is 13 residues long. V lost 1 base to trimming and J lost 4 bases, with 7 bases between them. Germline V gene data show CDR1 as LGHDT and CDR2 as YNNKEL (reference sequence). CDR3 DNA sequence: TGTGCCAGCAGCCAAGCCAGATTCTATGGCTACACCTTC. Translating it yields CASSQARFYGYTF.

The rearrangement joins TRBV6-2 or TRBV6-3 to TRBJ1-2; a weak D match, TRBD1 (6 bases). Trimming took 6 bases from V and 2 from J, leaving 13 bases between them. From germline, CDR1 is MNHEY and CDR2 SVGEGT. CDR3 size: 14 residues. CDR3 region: CASSPRGGNYGYTF. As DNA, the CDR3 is TGTGCCAGCAGCCCCCGAGGGGGGAACTATGGCTACACCTTC.